These 18 T cell receptor beta chains were all obtained from the same sample, sequenced in a study of CD8 T cells in Susac syndrome. RNA, at about 0.45 to 1 ug, was reverse transcribed with random hexamers. TCRdb processed the immunoSEQ multiplex PCR reads anew with MiXCR; each CDR3 protein has one entry. The table has roughly 110,000 distinct CDR3 sequences, less than 95% seen once. Sequenced material: CD8+ T cells from PBMCs. The receptors originated from a human donor in good health.

Concerning this clonotype itself: One junction end does not reproduce the germline sequence, and a read error may be involved. The chain recombines TRBV7-3 with TRBJ1-1; D possibly corresponds to TRBD1 (6 bases). The CDR3 runs 13 residues. Germline CDR1 SGHTA, CDR2 FQGTGA. CDR3: CASGLQGNTEAFF. Written as DNA, the CDR3 is TGTGCCAGCGGCTTACAGGGGAACACTGAAGCTTTCTTT.

This chain uses TRBV7-9 with TRBJ2-1; no reliable D call. The germline V gene encodes CDR1 SEHNR and CDR2 FQNEAQ (reference sequence). This CDR3 is built from 15 residues. V dropped 6 bases and J dropped 0 bases, with 12 bases sitting between them. CDR3 amino acids: CASSTVLSSYNEQFF. The CDR3 DNA reads as TGTGCCAGCAGTACCGTATTGAGCTCCTACAATGAGCAGTTCTTC.

The chain carries TRBV12-3 or TRBV12-4 and TRBJ2-7; perhaps TRBD1 as D (6 bases). CDR3 length equals 15 residues. V lost 6 bases, J lost 3 bases, and 18 bases lay in between. CDR3 sequence: CASSSHITGNYEQYF. CDR3 nucleotides: TGTGCCAGCAGCAGTCATATTACAGGGAACTACGAGCAGTACTTC.

The genes are TRBV27 and TRBJ2-7; TRBD2 matches at 10 bases. The CDR3 spans 14 residues. The V segment lost 5 bases and the J segment 2 bases; nucleotides outside the gene matches: 3. From germline, CDR1 is MNHEY and CDR2 SMNVEV (reference sequence). The CDR3 coding sequence is TGTGCCAGCAGTCTAGCGGGGGACCCCTACGAGCAGTACTTC. It specifies CASSLAGDPYEQYF.

The V call is TRBV29-1, the J call TRBJ2-7; D might be TRBD1 (5 bases). CDR1 SQVTM and CDR2 ANQGSEA come from the germline V gene. V lost 1 base, J lost 3 bases, and 16 bases lay in between. The CDR3 has 15 residues. DNA of the CDR3: TGCAGCGTTGAAGGGGGTACTGGGCAGGGCTACGAGCAGTACTTC. Its translation is CSVEGGTGQGYEQYF.

The CDR3 bases are TGTGCCAGCAGTTCAGGGACGACGGGGGAGCTGTTTTTT. It is translated as CASSSGTTGELFF. The rearrangement uses TRBV5-4 and TRBJ2-2; D is tentatively TRBD1 or TRBD2 (5 bases each). Trimming pared 5 bases from V and 8 bases from J, leaving 13 bases between. The V gene's germline CDR1 is SGHNT and CDR2 YYREEE (reference sequence). CDR3 length: 13 residues. Full variable domain (outside the CDR3, taken from reference TRBV5-4 and TRBJ2-2): ETGVTQSPTHLIKTRGQQVTLRCSSQSGHNTVSWYQQALGQGPQFIFQYYREEENGRGNFPPRFSGLQFPNYSSELNVNALELDDSALYLCASSSGTTGELFFGEGSRLTVL.

This clonotype appeared once. The chain couples TRBV7-3 to TRBJ2-3; TRBD2 matches 7 bases. This CDR3 comprises 14 residues. Germline trimming cut 5 bases from V and 7 bases from J; bases unmatched to any gene: 9. CDR1 is SGHTA, CDR2 FQGTGA, per germline. The CDR3 protein is CASSPSNGGNTQYF. The CDR3 nucleotides read TGTGCCAGCAGCCCAAGCAACGGGGGGAATACGCAGTATTTT.

The rearrangement joins TRBV3-1 to TRBJ2-3; D not resolved. The ends were cut back, 1 base at V and 3 bases at J, with 8 bases in the middle. Germline CDR1 LGHDT, CDR2 YNNKEL (reference sequence). This CDR3 is built from 14 residues. CDR3 loop: CASSQVRETDTQYF. CDR3 nucleotides: TGTGCCAGCAGCCAAGTTAGGGAAACAGATACGCAGTATTTT.

The genes are TRBV29-1 and TRBJ1-1; possible D gene TRBD1, 5 bases. CDR3 length: 11 residues. Trimming stripped 3 bases from V and 7 bases from J, with 9 bases between. Germline CDR1 reads SQVTM; CDR2 reads ANQGSEA. The CDR3 is CSVEGTGEAFF. The CDR3 nucleotides are TGCAGCGTTGAGGGCACAGGTGAAGCTTTCTTT.

This chain links TRBV11-1 with TRBJ1-1, with unresolved D. V lost 0 bases and J lost 4, with 12 bases in between. The CDR3 totals 15 residues. From germline, CDR1 is SGHAT and CDR2 FQDESV (reference sequence). CDR3 loop: CASSLAGLPSTEAFF. Written as DNA, the CDR3 is TGTGCCAGCAGCTTAGCAGGACTCCCCAGCACTGAAGCTTTCTTT. Full variable domain (missing parts from reference TRBV11-1 and TRBJ1-1): EAEVAQSPRYKITEKSQAVAFWCDPISGHATLYWYRQILGQGPELLVQFQDESVVDDSQLPKDRFSAERLKGVDSTLKIQPAELGDSAMYLCASSLAGLPSTEAFFGQGTRLTVV.

This chain joins TRBV7-9 and TRBJ1-1; 10 nucleotides line up with TRBD1. Per germline, CDR1 SEHNR and CDR2 FQNEAQ (reference sequence). V was pared by 5 bases and J by 5 bases, with 11 bases of the junction left unmatched. The length of the CDR3 is 16 residues. CDR3 nucleotide sequence: TGTGCCAGCAGCACTCGGACAGGGGGGAATGAGACTGAAGCTTTCTTT. Its translation is CASSTRTGGNETEAFF.

V usage is TRBV7-9 and J usage is TRBJ1-2; 9 bases align to TRBD1. Trimming removed 3 bases from V and 2 bases from J; junction bases left unmatched: 4. Germline lookup yields CDR1 SEHNR and CDR2 FQNEAQ (reference sequence). The CDR3 has 15 amino acids. CDR3 protein: CASSFLDRGNYGYTF. Written as DNA, the CDR3 is TGTGCCAGCAGCTTCCTGGACAGGGGAAACTATGGCTACACCTTC.

The CDR3 bases are TGTGCCAGCAGCCTCGGACTAGCGGGCAAGAGGGATGAGCAGTTCTTC. It codes for CASSLGLAGKRDEQFF. This rearrangement joins TRBV3-1 to TRBJ2-1; 11 bases map to TRBD2. The J segment lost 8 bases and the V segment lost 4 bases, leaving 10 bases of the junction unmatched. Germline V lookup: CDR1 LGHDT, CDR2 YNNKEL (reference sequence). The length of the CDR3 is 16 residues.

V is TRBV12-3 or TRBV12-4 and J is TRBJ1-1; D not certain. The length of the CDR3 is 14 residues. The V end was cut by 3 bases, the J end by 6 bases, with 14 bases between. DNA of the CDR3: TGTGCCAGCAGTTTTATGGGCCCAAGGGCTGAAGCTTTCTTT. This sequence encodes CASSFMGPRAEAFF.

The chain employs TRBV6-2 or TRBV6-3 and TRBJ2-1, with D tentatively TRBD2 (5 bases). Germline V gives CDR1 MNHEY, CDR2 SVGEGT. The germline V and J ends were trimmed by 2 bases and 8 bases, with 16 bases remaining between them. The CDR3 covers 15 residues. Written as DNA, the CDR3 is TGTGCCAGCAGTTACGACCTAGCAAGGTTCGATGAGCAGTTCTTC. Its protein product is CASSYDLARFDEQFF.

The V call is TRBV18, the J call TRBJ2-2; D gene unclear. The ends were cut back, 6 bases at V and 6 bases at J, with 14 bases in the middle. CDR1 and CDR2 (germline): KGHSH, LQKENI. The CDR3 length is 14 residues. The CDR3 loop reads CASSINPQAGELFF. The CDR3 DNA sequence: TGTGCCAGCTCCATAAATCCCCAAGCCGGGGAGCTGTTTTTT.

The chain couples TRBV20-1 to TRBJ2-7, with 8 bases identical to TRBD1. The ends lost 5 bases at V and 4 bases at J; junction bases unmatched: 13. The germline CDR1 and CDR2 sequences are DFQATT and SNEGSKA (reference sequence). The CDR3 length is 15 residues. The CDR3 here is CSAGRTGKRDYEQYF. CDR3 DNA: TGCAGTGCTGGGAGGACAGGGAAGAGAGATTACGAGCAGTACTTC.

This clonotype was detected once. V is TRBV7-3 and J is TRBJ2-1; D possibly uses TRBD1 or TRBD2 (5 bases each). In germline, CDR1 is SGHTA, CDR2 FQGTGA. CDR3 length: 14 residues. Between the trimmed V and J ends, which lost 5 bases and 7 bases, there was a span of 15 bases. CDR3 region: CASSPGALGNEQFF. In nucleotides, the CDR3 is TGTGCCAGCAGCCCCGGGGCCCTAGGTAATGAGCAGTTCTTC.